These T cell receptor beta chains were read from a single sample in a study of blood T cell repertoires in COVID-19. Data came from immunoSEQ multiplex PCR; TCRdb stores just in-frame clones and leaves some out. The data show some 200,000 clones, 70% to 85% seen once. The sequenced sample was peripheral blood. These receptors came from a woman of 80 years or more with acute or convalescent COVID-19. Both conserved end residues are part of each CDR3. The D gene is left open where the match is weak. Some rows mark clone size as missing; the rest say once, few, many or name a class of expanded clone.

v_call	clone_size	d_call	j_call	cdr3_nt	cdr3_aa
TRBV5-4	-	TRBD2	TRBJ2-5	TGTGCCAGCAGCTTGGCGACTAGCGGCCAAGAGACCCAGTACTTC	CASSLATSGQETQYF
TRBV6-2/TRBV6-3	-	-	TRBJ2-7	TGTGCCAGCAGTCGACAGAGGGAGCAGTACTTC	CASSRQREQYF
TRBV30	-	-	TRBJ2-7	TGTGCCTGGAGTGTGCGCGGGCTTGGCGAGCAGTACTTC	CAWSVRGLGEQYF
TRBV27	-	TRBD2	TRBJ2-1	TGTGCCAGCAGTTTCCAACTAGCGGGAGCACCTAATGAGCAGTTCTTC	CASSFQLAGAPNEQFF
TRBV11-2	-	-	TRBJ1-2	TGTGCCAGCAGCTTAGACGGGCCGGGGTATGGCTACACCTTC	CASSLDGPGYGYTF
TRBV4-3	-	-	TRBJ1-5	TGCGCCAGCAGCCAAGATGGGGAGGTCCCTCAGCCCCAGCATTTT	CASSQDGEVPQPQHF
TRBV2	-	TRBD1	TRBJ1-5	TGTGCCAGCAGTCACACCTACGGGACAGGGGTTCAGCCCCAGCATTTT	CASSHTYGTGVQPQHF
TRBV29-1	-	TRBD1	TRBJ1-2	TGCAGCGTGGAACAGGGGGGCTACACCTTC	CSVEQGGYTF
TRBV24-1	-	TRBD1	TRBJ2-1	TGTGCCACCAGTGACCCGGGACAGGGGGCAGGCAATGAGCAGTTCTTC	CATSDPGQGAGNEQFF
TRBV5-4	-	TRBD1	TRBJ1-1	TGTGCCAGCAGCTTGGAGTCAGGGGGGAACACTGAAGCTTTCTTT	CASSLESGGNTEAFF
TRBV9	once	TRBD1	TRBJ1-6	TGTGCCAGCAGCAAGCTACAGGGGCGTTCACCCCTCCACTTT	CASSKLQGRSPLHF
TRBV7-2	-	-	TRBJ2-2	TGTGCCAGCAGCTCCGGACTGCACAGCGGGGAGCTGTTTTTT	CASSSGLHSGELFF
TRBV4-2	-	-	TRBJ1-4	TGTGCCAGCAGCCAAGATCCCGCAAGCCTTGCAACTAATGAAAAACTGTTTTTT	CASSQDPASLATNEKLFF
TRBV10-3	-	TRBD2	TRBJ2-1	TGTGCCATCAGTGTCGATGGGGGACTAGCGGGACGGAATGAGCAGTTCTTC	CAISVDGGLAGRNEQFF
TRBV6-5	-	-	TRBJ2-7	TGTGCCAGCAGTAAGGACACTTACTACGAGCAGTACTTC	CASSKDTYYEQYF
TRBV7-2	-	TRBD1	TRBJ1-2	TGTGCCAGCAGTCAGACAGGGAGATTTGGCTACACCTTC	CASSQTGRFGYTF
TRBV4-3	-	TRBD1	TRBJ1-6	TGCGCCAGCAGCCAAGTCCCGGGACAGAATTCACCCCTCCACTTT	CASSQVPGQNSPLHF
TRBV5-4	-	TRBD1	TRBJ1-5	TGTGCCAGCAGCCTAGAACCAGGGGGCGAACAGCCCCAGCATTTT	CASSLEPGGEQPQHF
TRBV24-1	-	-	TRBJ1-2	TGTGCCACCAGTGACCTCAGTTATGGCTACACCTTC	CATSDLSYGYTF
TRBV5-1	-	-	TRBJ1-3	TGCGCCAGCAGCTTATCGACAATCAGGGATAGAAACACCATATATTTT	CASSLSTIRDRNTIYF
TRBV27	few	TRBD1	TRBJ1-2	TGTGCCAGCAGTCCCCTGGGACAGGACTCTAACTATGGCTACACCTTC	CASSPLGQDSNYGYTF
TRBV5-1	-	-	TRBJ2-4	TGCGCCAGCAGACCGGAGGCCCGGGGAAACATTCAGTACTTC	CASRPEARGNIQYF
TRBV4-3	-	-	TRBJ1-4	TGCGCCAGCAGCCAAGATCGGGATGAAAAACTGTTTTTT	CASSQDRDEKLFF
TRBV6-6	-	-	TRBJ1-2	TGTGCCAGCCAAGGGACTGCCGACTCTGGCTACACCTTC	CASQGTADSGYTF
TRBV20-1	-	-	TRBJ1-4	TGCAGTGCTAGTGTCGGGGGAAGTGGTGAAAAACTGTTTTTT	CSASVGGSGEKLFF
TRBV19	-	TRBD1	TRBJ2-7	TGTGCCAGTAGTATCGGGACAGGGGTCTACGAGCAGTACTTC	CASSIGTGVYEQYF
TRBV29-1	-	-	TRBJ2-7	TGCAGCGTTACCTTGGGGGCAGGGGGGATGTACGAGCAGTACTTC	CSVTLGAGGMYEQYF
TRBV5-1	-	-	TRBJ2-7	TGCGCCAGCAGCTCGGCTAGCTCCTACGAGCAGTACTTC	CASSSASSYEQYF
TRBV9	-	-	TRBJ1-5	TGTGCCAGCAGCGCCGGGACAAGTCGTGGTCAGCCCCAGCATTTT	CASSAGTSRGQPQHF
TRBV2	-	-	TRBJ1-6	TGTGCCAGCAGTGATGGGTGGGGCCCCTTGCCCCTCCACTTT	CASSDGWGPLPLHF
TRBV7-2	-	TRBD1	TRBJ1-6	TGTGCCAGCAGCCCAACAGGGGGGTCAGATTCACCCCTCCACTTT	CASSPTGGSDSPLHF
TRBV18	-	-	TRBJ1-1	TGTGCCAGCTCACCCGCCCTGCAACAGAACACTGAAGCTTTCTTT	CASSPALQQNTEAFF
TRBV20-1	-	-	TRBJ2-7	TGCAGTTGCAACAGGGCCTACGAGCAGTACTTC	CSCNRAYEQYF